This T cell receptor (beta chain) was obtained from a study of cytomegalovirus exposure and HLA in healthy donors. V gave up 0 bases and J gave up 0 bases, with 8 bases separating them. Germline loops: CDR1 GTSNPN, CDR2 SVGIG (reference sequence). This CDR3 spans 14 amino acids. A multiplex PCR was run with 60 Vbeta primers and 13 Jbeta primers. Repertoires were generated with immunoSEQ multiplex PCR, while TCRdb's copy carries only in-frame clones and drops some. The sample consists of 65,000 to 100,000 clones, about 76% of them appearing once. A word on this clone: What it binds is not known.

Whole-study results and caveats: Reportedly, HLA-A and HLA-B alleles of most subjects were accurately predicted from TCR beta. Relative to equally common others, HLA-associated TCR beta chains showed greater clonal expansion in a later analysis.

The chain joins TRBV30 to TRBJ1-1; no firm D call. The receptor's source is a woman aged 40 to 50 in good health and CMV-seropositive. The sequenced sample consisted of PBMCs. The CDR3 spells CAWSVGRLNTEAFF. The CDR3 DNA reads as TGTGCCTGGAGTGTTGGGAGATTGAACACTGAAGCTTTCTTT.